The 14 T cell receptor beta chains below were found in one sample sequenced in a study of OX40 agonist ivuxolimab in advanced cancers. Generated by immunoSEQ multiplex PCR, the TCRdb table keeps only in-frame clones and is missing some. Of 70,000 or so clones in the sample, 88% were seen once. The sample in question was CD4+ or CD8+ T cells sorted from blood, obtained in a trial of the OX40 agonist ivuxolimab. The receptors come from an adult with an advanced solid tumor such as melanoma, head and neck, liver or kidney cancer.

This chain links TRBV11-3 with TRBJ2-3; D unclear. CDR1 and CDR2 (germline): SGHNT, YENEEA. The length of the CDR3 is 12 residues. V lost 5 bases to trimming and J lost 6 bases, with 9 bases between them. CDR3 sequence: CASSKGFDTQYF. Here the CDR3 DNA reads TGTGCCAGCAGCAAGGGTTTCGATACGCAGTATTTT.

The J gene is TRBJ1-2, the V gene TRBV28; 10 bases match TRBD1. This CDR3 region has 15 residues. V lost 4 bases, J lost 2 bases, and 4 bases stayed unmatched. Germline CDR1 reads MDHEN; CDR2 reads SYDVKM. The CDR3 nucleotides are TGTGCCAGCAGTTCATGGACAGGGGGGAACTATGGCTACACCTTC. Translated: CASSSWTGGNYGYTF.

The chain carries TRBV19 and TRBJ2-1, with 8 bases fitting TRBD2. The CDR3 runs 16 residues. The germline V gene encodes CDR1 LNHDA and CDR2 SQIVND (reference sequence). V shed 3 bases, J shed 6 bases, and the junction held 10 bases outside the gene matches. The CDR3 bases are TGTGCCAGTAGTATCGGAGGCGGGAGGAGGTTCAATGAGCAGTTCTTC. It specifies CASSIGGGRRFNEQFF.

The rearrangement uses TRBV7-6 and TRBJ2-3, with 10 bases lining up with TRBD2. With 0 bases clipped from V and 6 bases from J, the junction kept 6 bases outside the gene matches. The CDR3 runs to 16 residues. CDR1 SGHVS and CDR2 FNYEAQ come from the germline V gene. CDR3 nucleotide sequence: TGTGCCAGCAGCTTAGCGAGCGGGAGGGGCCGGGATACGCAGTATTTT. Amino acid sequence: CASSLASGRGRDTQYF.

J is TRBJ1-2 and V is TRBV11-1; 7 bases agree with TRBD1. Losses at the gene ends were 5 bases for V and 7 bases for J; bases not matched to a gene: 13. Germline CDR1 SGHAT, CDR2 FQDESV (reference sequence). There are 15 residues in the CDR3. CDR3 sequence (DNA): TGTGCCAGCAGCCCTCAACAGGGGAACTCCCCTGGCTACACCTTC. It specifies CASSPQQGNSPGYTF. Variable domain in full (rest from reference TRBV11-1 and TRBJ1-2): EAEVAQSPRYKITEKSQAVAFWCDPISGHATLYWYRQILGQGPELLVQFQDESVVDDSQLPKDRFSAERLKGVDSTLKIQPAELGDSAMYLCASSPQQGNSPGYTFGSGTRLTVV.

J is TRBJ2-7 and V is TRBV19, with 8 positions matching TRBD2. Germline CDR1 is LNHDA and CDR2 is SQIVND (reference sequence). There are 14 residues in the CDR3. J was trimmed by 1 base and V by 7 bases; bases with no gene match: 6. The CDR3 DNA follows: TGTGCCAGTAAAAAAGGGACTAGTTCCTACGAGCAGTACTTC. This sequence encodes CASKKGTSSYEQYF.

V usage is TRBV28 and J usage is TRBJ2-1; 9 bases agree with TRBD1. CDR1 is MDHEN and CDR2 is SYDVKM in the germline V gene. V was clipped by 6 bases and J by 7 bases; unmatched bases: 13. There are 16 residues in the CDR3. CDR3 in DNA: TGTGCCAGCAGACCAAGCGGGACAGGGACGGGGAATGAGCAGTTCTTC. Translated: CASRPSGTGTGNEQFF.

This clone has more than one count but fewer than ten. This chain uses TRBV5-1 with TRBJ2-2; 7 bases match TRBD1. The trim removed 4 bases at V and 4 bases at J, leaving 10 bases unmatched. The germline gives CDR1 SGHRS, CDR2 YFSETQ. The CDR3 is 16 amino acids. The CDR3 protein is CASSPAGTELTGELFF. Written as DNA, the CDR3 is TGCGCCAGCAGCCCGGCCGGGACAGAACTCACCGGGGAGCTGTTTTTT.

V gene TRBV19 combines with J gene TRBJ1-1, with D unclear. The germline V gene encodes CDR1 LNHDA and CDR2 SQIVND (reference sequence). The CDR3 sequence is 16 residues long. V dropped 3 bases and J dropped 7 bases, with 21 bases sitting between them. CDR3 region: CASSIPPLATMGEAFF. DNA of the CDR3: TGTGCCAGTAGTATCCCCCCATTGGCAACGATGGGTGAAGCTTTCTTT.

This sequence joins TRBV2 and TRBJ1-1; D gene unclear. CDR1 is SNHLY and CDR2 is FYNNEI in the germline V gene. The CDR3 runs 13 residues. V was pared by 2 bases and J by 1 base, with 5 bases between. The CDR3: CASSEYTNTEAFF. CDR3 coding DNA: TGTGCCAGCAGTGAATACACGAACACTGAAGCTTTCTTT.

This rearrangement joins TRBV28 to TRBJ1-1, with TRBD1 as a possible D gene (6 bases). CDR3 length: 16 amino acids. The V end lost 1 base, the J end lost 1 base, and 13 bases lay between the germline ends. Per germline, CDR1 MDHEN and CDR2 SYDVKM. DNA for the CDR3: TGTGCCAGCAGTTTATCGCAAGCGGGGGCGAACACTGAAGCTTTCTTT. It translates to CASSLSQAGANTEAFF. Drawing the rest from reference TRBV28 and TRBJ1-1, the complete variable domain is DVKVTQSSRYLVKRTGEKVFLECVQDMDHENMFWYRQDPGLGLRLIYFSYDVKMKEKGDIPEGYSVSREKKERFSLILESASTNQTSMYLCASSLSQAGANTEAFFGQGTRLTVV.

This clone was detected a few times. V and J are TRBV10-1 and TRBJ1-1; D call uncertain. Germline CDR1 WNHNN, CDR2 SYGVQD (reference sequence). V dropped 6 bases and J dropped 0 bases, with 8 bases sitting between them. The CDR3 sequence is 13 residues long. CDR3 sequence: CASRATLNTEAFF. In DNA, the CDR3 is TGCGCCAGCAGGGCGACACTGAACACTGAAGCTTTCTTT.

This clone occurred once. This chain uses TRBV9 with TRBJ1-1; a possible D gene is TRBD1 (5 bases). V lost 7 bases to trimming and J lost 0 bases, with 22 bases between them. There are 17 residues in the CDR3. Germline lookup yields CDR1 SGDLS and CDR2 YYNGEE. The DNA for the CDR3 is TGTGCCAGCTCCAAAGGACACCGAAATAAAATGAACACTGAAGCTTTCTTT. Residues: CASSKGHRNKMNTEAFF.

This clone appeared once. The chain recombines TRBV11-1 with TRBJ2-7, with a tentative D call TRBD2 (5 bases). The CDR3 loop spans 12 amino acids. The germline V gene has CDR1 SGHAT and CDR2 FQDESV (reference sequence). The V gene lost 8 bases and the J gene lost 4 bases, with 12 bases spanning the gap. CDR3 coding DNA: TGTGCCAGCGCTACTAGTGTTTACGAGCAGTACTTC. It codes for CASATSVYEQYF.